One and the same sample provided the 23 T cell receptor beta chains below, sequenced in a study of T cell responses to AZD1222 COVID-19 vaccine. Sequencing was performed with immunoSEQ multiplex PCR; in TCRdb, only in-frame clones are kept and a portion is missing. In the table there are under 150,000 clones, over 75% of which are singletons. The source was peripheral blood, collected on day 0 of AZD1222 vaccination. The source is an adult in good health.

This clone was seen a few times. The rearrangement joins TRBV13 to TRBJ2-1; 13 bases are shared with TRBD2. This CDR3 is built from 16 residues. Germline-derived CDR1 and CDR2 are PRHDT and FYEKMQ (reference sequence). V gave up 5 bases and J gave up 6 bases; unmatched junction bases: 7. CDR3 DNA: TGTGCCAGCAGCCCCCAGGGACTAGCGGGACTCAATGAGCAGTTCTTC. As protein: CASSPQGLAGLNEQFF.

The V call is TRBV28, the J call TRBJ1-3; TRBD1 matches at 9 bases. The CDR3 runs to 17 residues. Germline V gene lookup returns CDR1 MDHEN and CDR2 SYDVKM. V shed 5 bases and J 3 bases; nucleotides not matched to a gene: 11. The CDR3 sequence is CASSPWTGATLGNTIYF. In nucleotides, the CDR3 is TGTGCCAGCAGTCCCTGGACAGGGGCAACTCTTGGAAACACCATATATTTT.

V and J are TRBV30 and TRBJ1-5; D unclear. CDR3 length: 13 amino acids. Trimming left V 0 bases short and J 9 bases short, with 12 bases between. CDR1 GTSNPN and CDR2 SVGIG come from the germline V gene (reference sequence). The CDR3 DNA is TGTGCCTGGAGTGTACGGGCTGATGTGCCCCAGCATTTT. Its protein is CAWSVRADVPQHF.

This chain uses TRBV12-3 or TRBV12-4 with TRBJ1-1; the D is unclear. The CDR3 totals 13 residues. Trimming pared 3 bases from V and 6 bases from J, leaving 11 bases between. CDR3 protein: CASSLQILAEAFF. In DNA, the CDR3 is TGTGCCAGCAGTTTGCAGATCTTGGCTGAAGCTTTCTTT.

This chain joins TRBV7-3 and TRBJ2-3; D is undetermined. CDR1 and CDR2 (germline): SGHTA, FQGTGA. The CDR3 is 13 residues long. Deletions cut 0 bases from V and 2 bases from J, with 3 bases between. CDR3 in DNA: TGTGCCAGCAGCTTAACCCCCACAGATACGCAGTATTTT. Amino acids: CASSLTPTDTQYF.

V and J are TRBV5-4 and TRBJ2-3; 11 bases match TRBD2. The length of the CDR3 is 17 residues. V shed 3 bases and J 4 bases; nucleotides not matched to a gene: 10. Germline-derived CDR1 and CDR2 are SGHNT and YYREEE (reference sequence). CDR3 sequence: CASSSGTSGLRADTQYF. The CDR3 region has the DNA TGTGCCAGCAGCTCCGGGACTAGCGGTCTCCGGGCAGATACGCAGTATTTT.

This clone has only a few counts. The chain has TRBV29-1 and TRBJ1-2, with D hard to call. The CDR3 has 12 amino acids. Trimming left V 7 bases short and J 2 bases short, with 11 bases between. The V gene's germline CDR1 is SQVTM and CDR2 ANQGSEA. The chain's CDR3 is CSARSENYGYTF. The DNA of the CDR3 is TGCAGCGCTCGCTCTGAGAACTATGGCTACACCTTC.

This sequence joins TRBV19 and TRBJ1-1; unclear D gene. V was cut by 5 bases and J by 4 bases, with 14 bases left in between. Germline CDR1 reads LNHDA; CDR2 reads SQIVND (reference sequence). The CDR3 loop spans 14 amino acids. The CDR3 nucleotides are TGTGCCAGTAGTCCCTGGGATAGGCCCACTGAAGCTTTCTTT. This gives the protein CASSPWDRPTEAFF.

This chain connects TRBV28 to TRBJ1-1; TRBD1 might be the D (5 bases). The CDR3 is 17 amino acids. The germline V gene encodes CDR1 MDHEN and CDR2 SYDVKM. The V and J ends lost 5 bases and 1 base respectively, with 20 bases between them. The CDR3 here is CASSPFGAAPGNTEAFF. As DNA, the CDR3 is TGTGCCAGCAGTCCCTTCGGGGCAGCCCCCGGGAACACTGAAGCTTTCTTT.

J is TRBJ2-7 and V is TRBV11-2, with D maybe TRBD2 (5 bases). The germline V gene encodes CDR1 SGHAT and CDR2 FQNNGV. This CDR3 is built from 14 residues. Deletions cut 5 bases from V and 2 bases from J, with 13 bases between. DNA of the CDR3: TGTGCCAGCAGCCCCCTCGTGAGGGCCTACGAGCAGTACTTC. Its translation: CASSPLVRAYEQYF.

This chain links TRBV21-1 with TRBJ1-5. TRBV21-1 is designated a pseudogene. The CDR3 extends over 16 amino acids. The CDR3 here is CASSKCLLRGNQPQHF. The CDR3 DNA reads as TGTGCCAGCAGCAAATGCCTTTTAAGGGGCAATCAGCCCCAGCATTTT.

This clone was detected only once. The chain recombines TRBV28 with TRBJ1-4, with D hard to call. Trimming took 3 bases from V and 5 from J, leaving 10 bases between them. Germline V lookup: CDR1 MDHEN, CDR2 SYDVKM. The CDR3 extends over 14 amino acids. The CDR3 reads CASSFRGANEKLFF. The DNA of the CDR3 is TGTGCCAGCAGTTTTCGGGGAGCCAATGAAAAACTGTTTTTT.

The gene calls are TRBV12-3 or TRBV12-4 and TRBJ2-3, with D tentatively TRBD1 or TRBD2 (5 bases each). The CDR3 is made up of 13 amino acids. V lost 1 base, J lost 4 bases, and 6 bases lay in between. This CDR3 is CASSLGGADTQYF. Here the CDR3 DNA reads TGTGCCAGCAGTTTAGGAGGGGCAGATACGCAGTATTTT.

The chain combines TRBV18 with TRBJ2-7, with 9 bases identical to TRBD2. There are 14 residues in the CDR3. Germline assignment: CDR1 KGHSH and CDR2 LQKENI. Trimming removed 3 bases from V and 7 bases from J; junction bases left unmatched: 7. The CDR3 DNA reads as TGTGCCAGCTCACCGGTAGCGGGAGTAGGTGAGCAGTACTTC. Its translation is CASSPVAGVGEQYF.

The V call is TRBV7-9, the J call TRBJ2-5; D not resolved. V shed 1 base and J shed 2 bases, with 8 bases lying between them. The CDR3 has 14 residues. Germline-derived CDR1 and CDR2 are SEHNR and FQNEAQ (reference sequence). CDR3 sequence (DNA): TGTGCCAGCAGCTTAGAAATGACACAAGAGACCCAGTACTTC. It codes for CASSLEMTQETQYF.

The genes are TRBV28 and TRBJ2-3; D perhaps matches TRBD1 (5 bases). Trimming left V 5 bases short and J 2 bases short, with 17 bases between. Germline V gives CDR1 MDHEN, CDR2 SYDVKM. The CDR3 extends over 16 amino acids. This CDR3 reads CASSHSRQILTDTQYF. The CDR3 coding sequence is TGTGCCAGCAGTCACTCTCGACAGATTCTCACAGATACGCAGTATTTT.

J is TRBJ2-2 and V is TRBV18; possible D gene TRBD2, 6 bases. Germline assignment: CDR1 KGHSH and CDR2 LQKENI. The CDR3 contains 13 residues. The V gene lost 6 bases and the J gene lost 5 bases, with 10 bases spanning the gap. CDR3 in amino acids: CASSPRETGELFF. As DNA, the CDR3 is TGTGCCAGCTCGCCCCGGGAGACCGGGGAGCTGTTTTTT. Together with reference TRBV18 and TRBJ2-2, the CDR3 gives the full variable domain: NAGVMQNPRHLVRRRGQEARLRCSPMKGHSHVYWYRQLPEEGLKFMVYLQKENIIDESGMPKERFSAEFPKEGPSILRIQQVVRGDSAAYFCASSPRETGELFFGEGSRLTVL.

The chain employs TRBV5-4 and TRBJ1-2; D gene ambiguous. The V gene's germline CDR1 is SGHNT and CDR2 YYREEE (reference sequence). The CDR3 consists of 13 residues. The ends were cut back, 3 bases at V and 2 bases at J, with 8 bases in the middle. The CDR3 is CASSSQGNYGYTF. CDR3 in DNA: TGTGCCAGCAGCTCACAAGGGAACTATGGCTACACCTTC.

The rearrangement links TRBV7-6 to TRBJ2-2; a weak D match, TRBD2 (6 bases). V was shortened by 5 bases and J by 0 bases, with 10 bases between the two germline ends. The CDR3 spans 15 residues. Germline V lookup: CDR1 SGHVS, CDR2 FNYEAQ. This chain's CDR3 is CASSPIAANTGELFF. CDR3 DNA sequence: TGTGCCAGCAGCCCCATAGCGGCGAACACCGGGGAGCTGTTTTTT.

The chain employs TRBV29-1 and TRBJ2-1; D remains unclear. The ends were cut back, 5 bases at V and 0 bases at J, with 8 bases in the middle. The CDR3 is made up of 13 amino acids. The V gene's germline CDR1 is SQVTM and CDR2 ANQGSEA. The DNA for the CDR3 is TGCAGCGTTCCGATGAGCTCCTACAATGAGCAGTTCTTC. This codes for CSVPMSSYNEQFF.

The V and J genes are TRBV5-5 and TRBJ1-6; D might be TRBD1 (6 bases). From germline, CDR1 is SGHKS and CDR2 YYEKEE (reference sequence). This CDR3 comprises 16 residues. V was trimmed by 2 bases and J by 7 bases, leaving 16 bases between them. Written as DNA, the CDR3 is TGTGCCAGCAGCTTCCAGGCGGGGGCGGAGAATTCACCCCTCCACTTT. The encoded protein is CASSFQAGAENSPLHF.

The chain couples TRBV19 to TRBJ1-2; D possibly corresponds to TRBD1 (6 bases). V was pared by 6 bases and J by 7 bases, with 18 bases between. This CDR3 comprises 14 residues. The germline gives CDR1 LNHDA, CDR2 SQIVND (reference sequence). Here the CDR3 reads CASRTTGRESGYTF. CDR3 nucleotides: TGTGCCAGTAGGACGACAGGCCGAGAGAGTGGCTACACCTTC.

The chain is built from TRBV10-2 and TRBJ1-1, with D possibly matching TRBD1 (6 bases). CDR1 WSHSY and CDR2 SAAADI come from the germline V gene. This CDR3 spans 11 amino acids. Trimming removed 6 bases at V and 12 bases at J, with 14 bases between. CDR3 DNA sequence: TGCGCCAGCAGGGCCGGGACAACCTCTTTCTTT. Translating gives CASRAGTTSFF.